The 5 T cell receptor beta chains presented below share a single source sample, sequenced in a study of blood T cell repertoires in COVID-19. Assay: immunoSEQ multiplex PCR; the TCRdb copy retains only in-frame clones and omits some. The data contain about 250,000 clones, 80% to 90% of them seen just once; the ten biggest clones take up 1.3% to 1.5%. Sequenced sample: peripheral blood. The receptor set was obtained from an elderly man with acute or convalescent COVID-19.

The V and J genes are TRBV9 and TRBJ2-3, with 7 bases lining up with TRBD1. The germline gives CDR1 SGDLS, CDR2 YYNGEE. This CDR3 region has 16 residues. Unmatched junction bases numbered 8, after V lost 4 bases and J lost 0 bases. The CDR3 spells CASSPRTGVSTDTQYF. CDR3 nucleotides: TGTGCCAGCAGCCCGCGGACAGGAGTTAGCACAGATACGCAGTATTTT.

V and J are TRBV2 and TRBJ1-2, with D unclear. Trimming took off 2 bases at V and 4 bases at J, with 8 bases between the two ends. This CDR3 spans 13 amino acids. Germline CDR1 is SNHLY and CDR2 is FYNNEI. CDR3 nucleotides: TGTGCCAGCAGTGAACAGGAGGTCTATGGCTACACCTTC. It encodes CASSEQEVYGYTF. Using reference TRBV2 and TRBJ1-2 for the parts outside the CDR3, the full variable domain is EPEVTQTPSHQVTQMGQEVILRCVPISNHLYFYWYRQILGQKVEFLVSFYNNEISEKSEIFDDQFSVERPDGSNFTLKIRSTKLEDSAMYFCASSEQEVYGYTFGSGTRLTVV.

The CDR3, as DNA: TGTGCCAGCTCCCCCCGCAGGGCCTCCTACGAGCAGTACTTC. Amino acids: CASSPRRASYEQYF. The chain is built from TRBV25-1 and TRBJ2-7; a weak D match, TRBD1 (5 bases). The CDR3 is made up of 14 amino acids. Trimming removed 8 bases from V and 0 bases from J, with 14 bases in between. Looked up from germline, CDR1 is MGHDK and CDR2 is SYGVNS.

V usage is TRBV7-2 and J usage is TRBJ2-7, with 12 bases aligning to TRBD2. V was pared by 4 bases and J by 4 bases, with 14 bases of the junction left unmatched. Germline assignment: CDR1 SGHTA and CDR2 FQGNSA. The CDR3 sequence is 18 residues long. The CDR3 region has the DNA TGTGCCAGCAGCTCCAGGACTAGCGGGATGCTTTATGGGTACGAGCAGTACTTC. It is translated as CASSSRTSGMLYGYEQYF. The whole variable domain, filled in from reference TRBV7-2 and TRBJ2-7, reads GAGVSQSPSNKVTEKGKDVELRCDPISGHTALYWYRQSLGQGLEFLIYFQGNSAPDKSGLPSDRFSAERTGGSVSTLTIQRTQQEDSAVYLCASSSRTSGMLYGYEQYFGPGTRLTVT.

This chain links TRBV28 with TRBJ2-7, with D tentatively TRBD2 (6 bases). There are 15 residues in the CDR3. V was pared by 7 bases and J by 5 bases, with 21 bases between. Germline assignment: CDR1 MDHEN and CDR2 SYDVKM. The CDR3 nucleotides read TGTGCCAGCAACCCGGGCGGGAACAAGGGAGACGAGCAGTACTTC. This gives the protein CASNPGGNKGDEQYF.